This T cell receptor beta chain is drawn from a study of beta chain features in type 1 diabetes. General study points: The naive, central memory and Treg TCRB repertoires of patients appeared to be more similar to one another than those of healthy donors.

The CDR3 runs 15 residues. The V end was cut by 2 bases, the J end by 6 bases, with 17 bases between. CDR1 and CDR2 from the germline V gene are KGHSH and LQKENI. Every isolated RNA sample was fully reverse transcribed, so sequencing captured expressed TCRB transcripts. TCRdb keeps only in-frame clones here, not all; method: immunoSEQ multiplex PCR. The sample includes under 400,000 clones, over 10% of them seen just once. This clone was seen more than once but under ten times. Its target is not known. This rearrangement joins TRBV18 to TRBJ2-7, with D perhaps matching TRBD2 (5 bases). The clonotype comes from a man aged 18-30 years in good health. The sequencing sample was made of naive CD4+ T cells from blood. The CDR3 reads CASSPGGQAVGEQYF. CDR3 DNA: TGTGCCAGCTCACCAGGCGGGCAGGCAGTCGGCGAGCAGTACTTC.